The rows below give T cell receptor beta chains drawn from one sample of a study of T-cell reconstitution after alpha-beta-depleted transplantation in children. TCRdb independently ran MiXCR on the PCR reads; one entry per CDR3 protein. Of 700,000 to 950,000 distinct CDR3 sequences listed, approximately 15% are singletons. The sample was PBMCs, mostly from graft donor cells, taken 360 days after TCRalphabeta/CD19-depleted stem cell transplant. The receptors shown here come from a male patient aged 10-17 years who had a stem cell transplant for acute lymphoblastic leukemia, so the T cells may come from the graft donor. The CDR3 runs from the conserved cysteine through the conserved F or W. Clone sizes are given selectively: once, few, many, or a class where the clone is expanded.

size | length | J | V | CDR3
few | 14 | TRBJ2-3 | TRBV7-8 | CASRLAGGPNTQYF
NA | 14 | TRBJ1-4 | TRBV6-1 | CASRDHRSWEKLFF
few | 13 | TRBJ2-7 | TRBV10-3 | CAISESNRYEQYF
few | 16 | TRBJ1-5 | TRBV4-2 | CASSQEIRGRGQPQHF
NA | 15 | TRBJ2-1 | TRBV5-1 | CASSPYPGRDNEQFF
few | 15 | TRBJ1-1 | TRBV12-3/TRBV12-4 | CASSLSPPPDTEAFF
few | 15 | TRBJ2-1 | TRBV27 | CASSFDLAGLNEQFF
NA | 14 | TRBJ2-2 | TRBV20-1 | CSASSRGGIGELFF
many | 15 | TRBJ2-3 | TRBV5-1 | CASSLVGQGEDTQYF
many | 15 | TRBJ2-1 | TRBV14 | CASSHPGPSHHEQFF
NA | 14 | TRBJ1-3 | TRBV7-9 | CASSLTDSGNTIYF